A selection of T cell receptor beta chains follows, all from one sample in a study of T cell responses to AZD1222 COVID-19 vaccine. Using immunoSEQ multiplex PCR, the repertoire was profiled, and TCRdb retains in-frame clones only, with some absent. The sample includes 140,000 to 150,000 clones, 93% seen only once; the top ten take around 5%. This specimen consisted of peripheral blood, obtained on day 0 of AZD1222 vaccination. These receptors came from an adult in good health. Both conserved end residues are part of each CDR3. The D gene is left open where the match is weak. Only some rows state a clone size, as once, few, many or a class for expanded clones.

j_gene,v_gene,abundance,d_gene,CDR3aa,CDR3nt
TRBJ1-5,TRBV3-1/TRBV3-2,-,-,CASSQDLRGYQPQHF,TGTGCCAGCAGCCAAGATCTAAGGGGCTATCAGCCCCAGCATTTT
TRBJ2-2,TRBV11-1,-,-,CASSLVGVVTGELFF,TGTGCCAGCAGCCTAGTAGGGGTTGTTACCGGGGAGCTGTTTTTT
TRBJ2-1,TRBV5-5,-,-,CASSLTGTSYNEQFF,TGTGCCAGCAGTTTGACAGGGACTTCCTACAATGAGCAGTTCTTC
TRBJ2-2,TRBV6-5,-,-,CASHSGNTGELFF,TGTGCCAGCCATAGCGGGAACACCGGGGAGCTGTTTTTT
TRBJ2-7,TRBV24-1,once,TRBD1,CATSDLVQGAYEQYF,TGTGCCACCAGTGATTTGGTACAGGGGGCCTACGAGCAGTACTTC
TRBJ2-1,TRBV10-1,-,-,CASSESGLYNEQFF,TGCGCCAGCAGTGAGTCGGGACTGTACAATGAGCAGTTCTTC
TRBJ2-3,TRBV15,-,TRBD2,CATSRDLTSGRALLWRDTQYF,TGTGCCACCAGCAGAGATTTAACTAGCGGGAGGGCTCTCCTTTGGCGAGATACGCAGTATTTT
TRBJ2-3,TRBV7-9,once,TRBD2,CASSFLAGNADTQYF,TGTGCCAGCAGCTTTCTAGCGGGAAATGCAGATACGCAGTATTTT
TRBJ1-2,TRBV3-1/TRBV3-2,-,-,CASSQEYRAPFYTF,TGTGCCAGCAGCCAAGAGTACCGGGCCCCCTTCTACACCTTC
TRBJ1-5,TRBV7-8,once,-,CASSLVYPGAGNQPQHF,TGTGCCAGCAGCTTAGTTTACCCGGGAGCGGGCAATCAGCCCCAGCATTTT
TRBJ2-3,TRBV28,-,-,CASSLAGAGASTDTQYF,TGTGCCAGCAGTTTAGCGGGGGCGGGGGCTAGCACAGATACGCAGTATTTT
TRBJ1-3,TRBV7-2,-,-,CASSLDSSGNTIYF,TGTGCCAGCAGCTTAGACAGCTCTGGAAACACCATATATTTT
TRBJ1-2,TRBV30,-,-,CALGRSYGYTF,TGTGCCTTGGGACGGAGCTATGGCTACACCTTC
TRBJ1-2,TRBV18,few,TRBD1,CASSPTTGGSDYGYTF,TGTGCCAGCTCACCCACGACAGGGGGCTCGGACTATGGCTACACCTTC
TRBJ1-5,TRBV7-9,-,-,CASSLPHQPQHF,TGTGCCAGCAGCTTACCCCACCAGCCCCAGCATTTT
TRBJ2-1,TRBV30,-,TRBD1,CACQGQDYNEQFF,TGTGCCTGTCAGGGACAGGACTACAATGAGCAGTTCTTC
TRBJ2-1,TRBV23-1,-,TRBD2,CASSQYEKGLTVYNEQFF,TGCGCCAGCAGTCAATACGAAAAGGGACTAACCGTCTACAATGAGCAGTTCTTC
TRBJ1-6,TRBV10-1,-,-,CASSESTRASSYNSPLHF,TGCGCCAGCAGTGAGTCGACCAGGGCCAGCTCCTATAATTCACCCCTCCACTTT
TRBJ1-2,TRBV3-1/TRBV3-2,-,-,CASSQRDTDGYTF,TGTGCCAGCAGCCAGAGGGACACAGATGGCTACACCTTC
TRBJ1-3,TRBV11-2,-,-,CASSLLFHSVSGNTIYF,TGTGCCAGCAGCTTGTTATTCCACAGCGTCTCTGGAAACACCATATATTTT
TRBJ1-4,TRBV25-1,-,-,CASSDGWEATNEKLFF,TGTGCCAGCAGTGACGGTTGGGAGGCAACTAATGAAAAACTGTTTTTT
TRBJ1-5,TRBV4-1,once,-,CASSQSSGRNQPQHF,TGCGCCAGCAGCCAGAGTTCAGGACGCAATCAGCCCCAGCATTTT
TRBJ2-2,TRBV19,-,-,CASSILASTGELFF,TGTGCCAGTAGTATACTAGCGAGCACCGGGGAGCTGTTTTTT
TRBJ2-7,TRBV3-1/TRBV3-2,few,-,CASSQGSRGEQYF,TGTGCCAGCAGCCAAGGTTCCAGGGGCGAGCAGTACTTC
TRBJ1-5,TRBV11-3,once,-,CASTLWPVSNQPQHF,TGTGCCAGTACACTGTGGCCCGTTAGCAATCAGCCCCAGCATTTT
TRBJ1-1,TRBV28,-,-,CATRLRVRGTEAFF,TGTGCCACCAGACTCAGGGTCAGGGGCACTGAAGCTTTCTTT
TRBJ2-1,TRBV19,-,-,CASSMGAGVGGMGDEQFF,TGTGCCAGTAGTATGGGGGCAGGGGTGGGTGGTATGGGCGATGAGCAGTTCTTC
TRBJ1-6,TRBV20-1,medium-sized,TRBD1,CSASAGQEHSPLHF,TGCAGTGCTAGTGCGGGACAGGAGCATTCACCCCTCCACTTT
TRBJ2-1,TRBV7-8,-,TRBD2,CASSLFISGTSGYNEQFF,TGTGCCAGCAGCTTATTCATATCCGGGACTAGCGGGTACAATGAGCAGTTCTTC
TRBJ2-7,TRBV11-1,-,-,CASSPLTGPRRYF,TGTGCCAGCAGTCCTTTAACAGGTCCACGCAGGTACTTC
TRBJ1-5,TRBV2,-,-,CASSAGEGQPQHF,TGTGCCAGCAGTGCAGGGGAAGGTCAGCCCCAGCATTTT
TRBJ2-2,TRBV11-2,-,-,CASSLDWQGSNTGELFF,TGTGCCAGCAGCTTAGATTGGCAGGGCTCGAACACCGGGGAGCTGTTTTTT
TRBJ2-7,TRBV18,-,-,CASSPRPQRHYEQYF,TGTGCCAGCTCACCACGACCCCAAAGGCACTACGAGCAGTACTTC
TRBJ2-3,TRBV7-9,-,-,CASSLRGTSTDTQYF,TGTGCCAGCAGCTTAAGGGGAACTAGCACAGATACGCAGTATTTT
TRBJ1-2,TRBV4-1,-,TRBD1,CASSHRDRNYGYTF,TGCGCCAGCAGCCACAGGGACAGAAACTATGGCTACACCTTC
TRBJ2-7,TRBV5-1,-,TRBD2,CASSLGLGNEQYF,TGCGCCAGCAGCCTGGGACTAGGGAACGAGCAGTACTTC
TRBJ2-7,TRBV19,-,-,CASSITVRYEQYF,TGTGCCAGTAGTATAACAGTCCGCTACGAGCAGTACTTC
TRBJ2-5,TRBV18,once,TRBD2,CASSPRTSGSLRETQYF,TGTGCCAGCTCACCCCGGACTAGCGGGAGTCTCCGAGAGACCCAGTACTTC
TRBJ2-2,TRBV9,once,TRBD2,CASRLAADTGELFF,TGTGCCAGCAGACTAGCGGCAGACACCGGGGAGCTGTTTTTT
TRBJ1-5,TRBV14,-,TRBD1,CASSQGTGASPRWQPQHF,TGTGCCAGCAGCCAAGGGACAGGGGCCTCCCCGCGATGGCAGCCCCAGCATTTT
TRBJ2-2,TRBV6-6,-,TRBD1,CASSHTQWTGNTGELFF,TGTGCCAGCAGTCACACACAATGGACAGGGAACACCGGGGAGCTGTTTTTT
TRBJ1-1,TRBV19,-,-,CASSLGLERRTEAFF,TGTGCCAGTAGCCTCGGACTGGAACGAAGGACTGAAGCTTTCTTT
TRBJ2-1,TRBV28,-,-,CASRETDNEQFF,TGTGCCAGCAGAGAGACCGACAATGAGCAGTTCTTC
TRBJ2-1,TRBV3-1/TRBV3-2,-,TRBD2,CASSQGTSGSCNEQFF,TGTGCCAGCAGCCAGGGGACTAGCGGGAGTTGCAATGAGCAGTTCTTC
TRBJ2-7,TRBV19,-,-,CASSTSGYEQYF,TGTGCCAGTAGTACCTCAGGTTACGAGCAGTACTTC
TRBJ2-6,TRBV9,few,-,CASSEGGLSGANVLTF,TGTGCCAGCAGCGAGGGGGGACTCTCTGGGGCCAACGTCCTGACTTTC
TRBJ1-4,TRBV2,-,-,CASSDRAVNEKLFF,TGTGCCAGCAGTGACAGGGCAGTGAATGAAAAACTGTTTTTT
TRBJ1-3,TRBV28,-,-,CASSLTGNTIYF,TGTGCCAGCAGTTTAACTGGAAACACCATATATTTT
TRBJ2-1,TRBV11-2,-,TRBD2,CASSLVGIAGSNEQFF,TGTGCCAGCAGCTTAGTAGGAATAGCGGGCTCCAATGAGCAGTTCTTC
TRBJ1-5,TRBV6-5,-,-,CASSYSLRALPQHF,TGTGCCAGCAGTTACAGCCTCCGCGCACTGCCCCAGCATTTT
TRBJ2-7,TRBV27,-,TRBD2,CASSSGTSFYEQYF,TGTGCCAGCAGTTCCGGGACTAGTTTCTACGAGCAGTACTTC
TRBJ1-1,TRBV27,-,-,CASSPYGPGNTEAFF,TGTGCCAGCAGTCCCTACGGACCGGGGAACACTGAAGCTTTCTTT
TRBJ2-5,TRBV5-4,-,-,CASSLASGIRGETQYF,TGTGCCAGCAGCTTGGCCTCTGGGATACGGGGAGAGACCCAGTACTTC
TRBJ1-1,TRBV12-3/TRBV12-4,-,TRBD1,CASGGTANTEAFF,TGTGCCAGCGGGGGGACAGCTAACACTGAAGCTTTCTTT
TRBJ1-2,TRBV19,-,-,CASSAWADGYTF,TGTGCCAGTAGTGCCTGGGCGGATGGCTACACCTTC
TRBJ1-6,TRBV10-2,-,TRBD1,CASSDDGQGKNLNSPLHF,TGCGCCAGCAGTGATGACGGACAGGGGAAAAATTTAAATTCACCCCTCCACTTT
TRBJ2-1,TRBV3-1/TRBV3-2,-,-,CASSQDPGGNFNEQFF,TGTGCCAGCAGCCAAGATCCCGGGGGCAATTTCAATGAGCAGTTCTTC
TRBJ2-7,TRBV11-2,-,TRBD1,CASTQDRGTYEQYF,TGTGCCAGCACCCAGGACAGGGGCACCTACGAGCAGTACTTC